The clone carrying this TCR beta chain was seen a few times. As yet, its antigen is unknown. V was trimmed by 8 bases and J by 0 bases, leaving 14 bases between them. The CDR3 extends over 14 amino acids. Germline V gene data show CDR1 as MNHNS and CDR2 as SASEGT. The data were taken from a study of T-cell reconstitution after alpha-beta-depleted transplantation in children. General study findings and limits: From surviving recipient T cells and thymic progenitors came the high day-60 TCRbeta diversity observed in some patients.

Unique molecular identifiers were built into the TCRbeta library. TCRdb reanalysed the PCR reads using MiXCR and keeps one entry per CDR3 protein. The sample lists about 440,000 distinct CDR3 sequences; about 45% were seen once. The V and J genes are TRBV6-1 and TRBJ2-7; D call uncertain. Sequenced here: PBMCs, sampled before TCRalphabeta/CD19-depleted stem cell transplant. The TCR comes from a girl aged 2-9 years with aplastic anemia, due to receive a stem cell transplant. The CDR3 bases are TGTGCCAGCGGGGATTCCCGCAGCTCCTACGAGCAGTACTTC. Translation: CASGDSRSSYEQYF.